This T cell receptor beta chain was recovered during a study of blood T cell repertoires in COVID-19. The overall study: Italy, Spain and the United States were the sources of the convalescent and acute COVID-19 samples.

Generated by immunoSEQ multiplex PCR, the TCRdb table keeps only in-frame clones and is missing some. The table lists roughly 300,000 clones, roughly four fifths of them singletons. Germline-derived CDR1 and CDR2 are LNHDA and SQIVND (reference sequence). The J segment lost 7 bases and the V segment lost 5 bases, leaving 11 bases of the junction unmatched. This CDR3 comprises 15 residues. The sequencing input was peripheral blood. This chain uses TRBV19 with TRBJ1-2; 9 bases align to TRBD1. The TCR comes from a woman aged 45-65 years who had recovered from COVID-19. The CDR3 spells CASSLQGALTIGYTF. The CDR3 coding sequence is TGTGCCAGTAGTCTACAGGGGGCTCTAACGATTGGCTACACCTTC.